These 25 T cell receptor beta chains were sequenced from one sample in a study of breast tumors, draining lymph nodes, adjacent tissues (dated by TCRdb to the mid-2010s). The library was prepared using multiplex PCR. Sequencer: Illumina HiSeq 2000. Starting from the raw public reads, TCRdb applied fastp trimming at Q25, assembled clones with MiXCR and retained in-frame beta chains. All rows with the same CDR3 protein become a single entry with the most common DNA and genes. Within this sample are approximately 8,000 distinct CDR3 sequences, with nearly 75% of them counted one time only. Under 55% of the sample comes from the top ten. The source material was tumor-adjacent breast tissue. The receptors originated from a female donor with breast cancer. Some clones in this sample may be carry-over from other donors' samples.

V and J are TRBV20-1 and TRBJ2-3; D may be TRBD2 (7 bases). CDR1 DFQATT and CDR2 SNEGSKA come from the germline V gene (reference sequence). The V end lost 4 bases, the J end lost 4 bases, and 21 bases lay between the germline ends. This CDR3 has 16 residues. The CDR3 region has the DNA TGCAGTGCTAATCCGTCCTCGGGGGGCCACTCAGATACGCAGTATTTT. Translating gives CSANPSSGGHSDTQYF.

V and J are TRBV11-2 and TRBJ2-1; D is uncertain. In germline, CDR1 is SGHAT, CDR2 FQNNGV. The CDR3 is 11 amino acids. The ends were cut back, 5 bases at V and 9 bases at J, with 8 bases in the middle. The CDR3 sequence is CASSHKTEQFF. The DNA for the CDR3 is TGTGCCAGCAGCCATAAGACTGAGCAGTTCTTC.

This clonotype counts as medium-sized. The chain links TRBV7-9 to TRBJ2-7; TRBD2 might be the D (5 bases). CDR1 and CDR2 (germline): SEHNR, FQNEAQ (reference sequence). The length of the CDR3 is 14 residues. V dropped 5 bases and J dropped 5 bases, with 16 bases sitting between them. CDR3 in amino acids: CASSPFVGANEQYF. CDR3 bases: TGTGCCAGCAGCCCCTTTGTGGGAGCAAACGAGCAGTACTTC. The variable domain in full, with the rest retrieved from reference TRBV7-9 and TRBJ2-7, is DTGVSQNPRHKITKRGQNVTFRCDPISEHNRLYWYRQTLGQGPEFLTYFQNEAQLEKSRLLSDRFSAERPKGSFSTLEIQRTEQGDSAMYLCASSPFVGANEQYFGPGTRLTVT.

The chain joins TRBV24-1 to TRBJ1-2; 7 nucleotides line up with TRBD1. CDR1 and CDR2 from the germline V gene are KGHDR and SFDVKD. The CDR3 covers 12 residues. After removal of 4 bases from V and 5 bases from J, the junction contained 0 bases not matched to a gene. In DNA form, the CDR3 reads TGTGCCACCAGTGAACAGGGGTATGGCTACACCTTC. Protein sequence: CATSEQGYGYTF.

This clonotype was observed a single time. In nucleotides, the CDR3 is TGTGCCAGCAGCTTACACAGAGATCAGCCCCAGCATTTT. Encoded protein: CASSLHRDQPQHF. V is TRBV7-2 and J is TRBJ1-5; unclear D gene. The CDR3 extends over 13 amino acids. Trimming removed 2 bases from V and 5 bases from J, with 7 bases in between. The germline V gene encodes CDR1 SGHTA and CDR2 FQGNSA.

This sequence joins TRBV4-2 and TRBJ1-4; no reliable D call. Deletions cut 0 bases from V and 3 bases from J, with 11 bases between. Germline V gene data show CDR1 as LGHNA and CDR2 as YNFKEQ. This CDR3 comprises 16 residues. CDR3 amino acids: CASSQDTALANEKLFF. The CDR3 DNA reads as TGTGCCAGCAGCCAAGATACGGCTTTAGCTAATGAAAAACTGTTTTTT.

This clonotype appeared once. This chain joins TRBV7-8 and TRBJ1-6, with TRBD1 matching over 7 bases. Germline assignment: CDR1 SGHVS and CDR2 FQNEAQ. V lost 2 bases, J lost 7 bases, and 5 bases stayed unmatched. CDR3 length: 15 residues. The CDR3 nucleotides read TGTGCCAGCAGCTTATGGCAGGGGGGAAATTCACCCCTCCACTTT. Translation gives CASSLWQGGNSPLHF.

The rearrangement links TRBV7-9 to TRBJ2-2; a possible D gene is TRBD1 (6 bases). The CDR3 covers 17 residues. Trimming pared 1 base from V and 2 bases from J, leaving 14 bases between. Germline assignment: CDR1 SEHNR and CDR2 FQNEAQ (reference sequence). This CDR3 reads CASSLGVTGINTGELFF. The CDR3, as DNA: TGTGCCAGCAGCTTAGGGGTCACAGGGATCAACACCGGGGAGCTGTTTTTT.

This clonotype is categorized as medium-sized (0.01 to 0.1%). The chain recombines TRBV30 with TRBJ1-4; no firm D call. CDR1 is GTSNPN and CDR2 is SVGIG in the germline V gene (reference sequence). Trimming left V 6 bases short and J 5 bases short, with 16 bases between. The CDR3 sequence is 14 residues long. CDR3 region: CACRGNPRNEKLFF. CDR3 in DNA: TGTGCCTGCCGAGGGAACCCCAGGAATGAAAAACTGTTTTTT.

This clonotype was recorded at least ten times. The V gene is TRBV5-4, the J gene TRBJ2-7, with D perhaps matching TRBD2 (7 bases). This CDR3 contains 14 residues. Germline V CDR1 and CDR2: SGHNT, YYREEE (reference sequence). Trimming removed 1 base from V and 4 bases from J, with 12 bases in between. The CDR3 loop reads CASSLSSGTYEQYF. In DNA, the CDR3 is TGTGCCAGCAGCTTGTCCAGCGGGACATACGAGCAGTACTTC.

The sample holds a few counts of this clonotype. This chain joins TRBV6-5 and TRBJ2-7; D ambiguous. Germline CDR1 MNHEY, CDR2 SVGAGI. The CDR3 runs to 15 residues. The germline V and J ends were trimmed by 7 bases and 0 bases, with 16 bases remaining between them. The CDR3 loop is CASMRSRTSSYEQYF. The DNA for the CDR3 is TGTGCCAGCATGAGATCAAGGACGTCCTCCTACGAGCAGTACTTC.

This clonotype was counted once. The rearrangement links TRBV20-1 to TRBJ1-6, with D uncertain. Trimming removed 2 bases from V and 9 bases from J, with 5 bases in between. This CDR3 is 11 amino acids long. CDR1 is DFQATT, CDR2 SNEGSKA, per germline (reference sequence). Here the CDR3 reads CSARSSSPLHF. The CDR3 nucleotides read TGCAGTGCTAGATCCTCTTCACCCCTCCACTTT.

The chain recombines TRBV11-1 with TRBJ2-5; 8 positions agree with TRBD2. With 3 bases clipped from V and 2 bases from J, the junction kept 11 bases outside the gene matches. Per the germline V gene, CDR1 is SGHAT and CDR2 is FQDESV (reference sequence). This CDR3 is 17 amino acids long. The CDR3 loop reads CASSFEILTSGQETQYF. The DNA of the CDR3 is TGTGCCAGCAGCTTCGAAATCCTCACTAGCGGTCAAGAGACCCAGTACTTC.

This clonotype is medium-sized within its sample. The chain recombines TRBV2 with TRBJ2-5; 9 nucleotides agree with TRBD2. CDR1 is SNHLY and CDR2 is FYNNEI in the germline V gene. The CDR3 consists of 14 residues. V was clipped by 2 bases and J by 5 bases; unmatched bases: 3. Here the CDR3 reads CASSEKAGGETQYF. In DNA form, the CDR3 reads TGTGCCAGCAGTGAAAAGGCGGGAGGGGAGACCCAGTACTTC.

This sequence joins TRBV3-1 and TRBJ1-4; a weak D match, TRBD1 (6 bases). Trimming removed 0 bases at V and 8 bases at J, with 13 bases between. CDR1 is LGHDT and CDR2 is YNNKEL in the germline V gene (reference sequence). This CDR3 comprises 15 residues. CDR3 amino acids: CASSQDGDTREKLFF. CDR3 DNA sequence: TGTGCCAGCAGCCAAGATGGGGACACACGCGAAAAACTGTTTTTT.

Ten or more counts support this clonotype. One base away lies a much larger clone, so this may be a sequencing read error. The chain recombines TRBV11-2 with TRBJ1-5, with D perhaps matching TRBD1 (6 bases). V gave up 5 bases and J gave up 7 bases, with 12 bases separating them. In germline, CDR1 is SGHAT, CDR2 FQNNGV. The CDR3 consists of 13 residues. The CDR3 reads CASSEEGGQPQHF. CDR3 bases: TGTGCCAGCAGCGAGGAAGGGGGGCAGCCCCAGCATTTT.

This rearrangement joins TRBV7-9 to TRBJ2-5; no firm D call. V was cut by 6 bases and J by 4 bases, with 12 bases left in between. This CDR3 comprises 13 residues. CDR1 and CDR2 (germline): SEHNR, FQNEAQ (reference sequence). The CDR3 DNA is TGTGCCAGCAGTTTTGGGTGGGGAGAGACCCAGTACTTC. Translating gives CASSFGWGETQYF.

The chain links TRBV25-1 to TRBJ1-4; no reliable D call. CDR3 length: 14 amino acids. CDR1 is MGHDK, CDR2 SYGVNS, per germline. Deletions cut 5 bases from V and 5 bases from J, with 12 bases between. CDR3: CASSTSDLNEKLFF. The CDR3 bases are TGTGCCAGCAGTACCTCGGACCTAAATGAAAAACTGTTTTTT.

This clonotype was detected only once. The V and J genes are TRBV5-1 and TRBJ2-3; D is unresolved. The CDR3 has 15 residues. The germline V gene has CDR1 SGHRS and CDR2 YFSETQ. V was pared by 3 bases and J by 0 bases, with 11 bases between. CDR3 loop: CASSSHTGSTDTQYF. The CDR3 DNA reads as TGCGCCAGCAGCTCCCATACGGGCAGCACAGATACGCAGTATTTT.

The DNA of the CDR3 is TGCAGTGCTAGAGATAGCGCAGGGATCGCCGAGACCCAGTACTTC. Its translation is CSARDSAGIAETQYF. The chain couples TRBV20-1 to TRBJ2-5, with D perhaps assigned TRBD1 or TRBD2 (5 bases each). Germline V lookup: CDR1 DFQATT, CDR2 SNEGSKA (reference sequence). The CDR3 runs 15 residues. V lost 0 bases to trimming and J lost 5 bases, with 16 bases between them.

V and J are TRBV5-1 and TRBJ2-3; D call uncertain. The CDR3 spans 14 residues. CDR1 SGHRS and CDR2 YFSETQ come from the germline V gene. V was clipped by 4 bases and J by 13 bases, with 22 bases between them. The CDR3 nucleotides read TGCGCCAGCAGCACCAGGACGTCCCACCAACGGGAGTATTTT. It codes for CASSTRTSHQREYF.

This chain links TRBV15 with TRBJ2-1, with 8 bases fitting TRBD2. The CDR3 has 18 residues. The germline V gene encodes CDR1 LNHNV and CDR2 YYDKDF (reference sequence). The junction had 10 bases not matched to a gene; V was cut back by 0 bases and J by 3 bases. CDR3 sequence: CATSRDRAGVLGYNEQFF. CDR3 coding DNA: TGTGCCACCAGCAGAGATCGAGCGGGAGTTTTGGGCTACAATGAGCAGTTCTTC.

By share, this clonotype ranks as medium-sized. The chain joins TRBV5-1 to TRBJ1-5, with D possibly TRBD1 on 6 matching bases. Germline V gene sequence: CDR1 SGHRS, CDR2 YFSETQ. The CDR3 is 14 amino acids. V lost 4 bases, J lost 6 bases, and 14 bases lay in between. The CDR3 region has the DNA TGCGCCAGCAGCATAGGGACACAGGGTCAGCCCCAGCATTTT. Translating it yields CASSIGTQGQPQHF.

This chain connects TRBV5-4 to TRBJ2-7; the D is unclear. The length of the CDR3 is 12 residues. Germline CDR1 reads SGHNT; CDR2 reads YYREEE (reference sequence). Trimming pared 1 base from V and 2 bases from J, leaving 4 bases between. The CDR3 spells CASSLNAYEQYF. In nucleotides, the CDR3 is TGTGCCAGCAGCTTGAACGCCTACGAGCAGTACTTC. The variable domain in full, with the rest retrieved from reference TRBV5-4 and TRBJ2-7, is ETGVTQSPTHLIKTRGQQVTLRCSSQSGHNTVSWYQQALGQGPQFIFQYYREEENGRGNFPPRFSGLQFPNYSSELNVNALELDDSALYLCASSLNAYEQYFGPGTRLTVT.

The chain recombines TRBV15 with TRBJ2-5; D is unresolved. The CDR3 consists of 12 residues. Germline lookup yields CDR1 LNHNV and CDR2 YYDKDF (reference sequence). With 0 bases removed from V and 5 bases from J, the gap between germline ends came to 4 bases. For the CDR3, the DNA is TGTGCCACCAGCAGAGATACGGAGACCCAGTACTTC. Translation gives CATSRDTETQYF.